These 27 T cell receptor beta chains came from one sample sequenced in a study of blood T cells in healthy people across ages (dated by TCRdb to the mid-2010s). Library preparation used 5' RACE. Sequencing was carried out with an Illumina HiSeq 2500. A second PCR of about 7 to 12 cycles was run with a J-beta primer mix and a sample-barcoded 5' primer. TCRdb reworked the public reads: Q25 trimming with fastp, MiXCR clone assembly, productive beta chains retained. Rows matching on CDR3 protein sequence are summarized as one entry with the most common DNA and genes. The sample profile shows around 870,000 distinct CDR3 sequences; around 28% of them were found once. The ten top clones hold around 15% of the sample. Sequencing was done on a sample of blood. These receptors came from a woman of 80 years or more in good health.

This chain links TRBV7-6 with TRBJ1-1, with 8 positions matching TRBD1. The CDR3 runs 13 residues. Per the germline V gene, CDR1 is SGHVS and CDR2 is FNYEAQ. The V segment lost 4 bases and the J segment 4 bases; nucleotides outside the gene matches: 2. This chain's CDR3 is CASSSGGPTEAFF. The CDR3 nucleotides read TGTGCCAGCAGCTCAGGGGGCCCCACTGAAGCTTTCTTT.

The chain couples TRBV28 to TRBJ2-7, with 13 bases fitting TRBD2. V lost 4 bases and J lost 3; bases outside the gene matches: 3. The V gene's germline CDR1 is MDHEN and CDR2 SYDVKM. The CDR3 spans 15 residues. CDR3 amino acids: CASSYTSGGDYEQYF. DNA of the CDR3: TGTGCCAGCAGTTACACTAGCGGGGGGGACTACGAGCAGTACTTC.

V usage is TRBV12-3 or TRBV12-4 and J usage is TRBJ2-7; TRBD1 matches 7 bases. The CDR3 covers 15 residues. With 6 bases clipped from V and 2 bases from J, the junction kept 10 bases outside the gene matches. Written as DNA, the CDR3 is TGTGCCAGCAGATCCGGGACAGAACTAACCTACGAGCAGTACTTC. Protein product: CASRSGTELTYEQYF.

The chain employs TRBV4-3 and TRBJ1-2; TRBD1 matches at 12 bases. CDR1 and CDR2 from the germline V gene are LGHNA and YSLEER. V was clipped by 3 bases and J by 4 bases; unmatched bases: 3. CDR3 length equals 15 residues. CDR3 sequence (DNA): TGCGCCAGCAGCCATCGGGGACAGGGGGCCTATGGCTACACCTTC. Its protein product is CASSHRGQGAYGYTF.

J is TRBJ2-7 and V is TRBV29-1, with D unclear. The CDR3 length is 16 residues. The germline CDR1 and CDR2 sequences are SQVTM and ANQGSEA. V was shortened by 0 bases and J by 0 bases, with 15 bases between the two germline ends. The chain's CDR3 is CSVEDPEDRDSYEQYF. CDR3 in DNA: TGCAGCGTTGAAGACCCTGAGGACCGTGACTCCTACGAGCAGTACTTC.

Worth noting for this clonotype: Possible read error: a much larger clone is one base away. The chain couples TRBV12-3 or TRBV12-4 to TRBJ2-3; D is tentatively TRBD1 or TRBD2 (5 bases each). The CDR3 is 14 residues long. CDR3 sequence (DNA): TGTGCCAGCAGGCCGAGGGGAAGCACAGATGCGCAGTATTTT. Its translation is CASRPRGSTDAQYF.

This clonotype has just a few counts. The genes are TRBV20-1 and TRBJ2-7; no clear D gene. Germline CDR1 is DFQATT and CDR2 is SNEGSKA (reference sequence). V was shortened by 2 bases and J by 7 bases, with 24 bases between the two germline ends. The CDR3 is 16 amino acids. CDR3 nucleotide sequence: TGCAGTGCTAGACCCCTTGACGTTTTTCGGTACAATGAGCAGTACTTC. This sequence encodes CSARPLDVFRYNEQYF.

Regarding this clonotype: This may be a read error: a much more frequent sequence differs by one nucleotide. The chain joins TRBV11-2 to TRBJ2-1, with 10 bases fitting TRBD2. The J call is doubtful: the DNA matches TRBJ2-7 better. The CDR3 consists of 16 residues. Germline V CDR1 and CDR2: SGHAT, FQNNGV. The CDR3 nucleotides are TGTGCCAGCAGCTTAGTTTGGACTAGCGGTTACAATGAGCAGTACTTC. This sequence encodes CASSLVWTSGYNEQYF.

This clonotype was found many times. This CDR3 reads CASSLGGHTPNEQYF. As DNA, the CDR3 is TGCGCCAGCAGCTTGGGGGGACACACTCCTAACGAGCAGTACTTC. The gene calls are TRBV5-1 and TRBJ2-7; maybe TRBD1 (6 bases). Germline-derived CDR1 and CDR2 are SGHRS and YFSETQ. The CDR3 spans 15 residues. Deletions cut 0 bases from V and 5 bases from J, with 15 bases between.

The genes are TRBV12-3 or TRBV12-4 and TRBJ2-3; D possibly corresponds to TRBD2 (5 bases). V lost 4 bases to trimming and J lost 11 bases, with 19 bases between them. The CDR3 spans 14 residues. The chain's CDR3 is CASSYPGSTDVQYF. The CDR3 nucleotides read TGTGCCAGCAGTTACCCGGGGAGCACAGATGTGCAGTATTTT.

This clonotype was picked up many times. CDR3 amino acids: CASSSLPPDKGNSPLHF. DNA of the CDR3: TGCGCCAGCAGCTCCCTACCGCCGGACAAGGGAAATTCACCCCTCCACTTT. The chain combines TRBV5-1 with TRBJ1-6, with TRBD1 as a possible D gene (5 bases). The CDR3 consists of 17 residues. With 3 bases removed from V and 7 bases from J, the gap between germline ends came to 20 bases. Germline V gives CDR1 SGHRS, CDR2 YFSETQ. Drawing the rest from reference TRBV5-1 and TRBJ1-6, the complete variable domain is KAGVTQTPRYLIKTRGQQVTLSCSPISGHRSVSWYQQTPGQGLQFLFEYFSETQRNKGNFPGRFSGRQFSNSRSEMNVSTLELGDSALYLCASSSLPPDKGNSPLHFGNGTRLTVT.

There are many counts of this clonotype. The rearrangement joins TRBV6-2 or TRBV6-3 to TRBJ1-1; TRBD1 is a possible D gene (5 bases). Germline V gene data show CDR1 as MNHEY and CDR2 as SVGEGT. This CDR3 contains 12 residues. V dropped 6 bases and J dropped 4 bases, with 9 bases sitting between them. CDR3: CASSLGATEAFF. The CDR3 region has the DNA TGTGCCAGCAGCCTCGGGGCCACTGAAGCTTTCTTT.

This clonotype has just one count. Given a much more abundant clone one base away, this may be a read error. V gene TRBV9 combines with J gene TRBJ2-7; TRBD2 agrees at 10 bases. The last part of the DNA fits TRBJ2-5 better; the J call may be wrong. Looked up from germline, CDR1 is SGDLS and CDR2 is YYNGEE. The CDR3 has 18 residues. Here the CDR3 reads CASSVKGRSGGGRETQYF. In nucleotides, the CDR3 is TGTGCCAGCAGCGTAAAGGGTAGAAGCGGGGGGGGACGAGAGACCCAGTACTTC.

This clonotype occurred a few times. The genes are TRBV11-2 and TRBJ2-5, with D perhaps matching TRBD1 or TRBD2 (5 bases each). The J call may be incorrect, as the DNA end agrees better with TRBJ2-7. Germline lookup yields CDR1 SGHAT and CDR2 FQNNGV. CDR3 size: 13 residues. The CDR3 loop reads CASSRVRDGEQYF. CDR3 coding DNA: TGTGCCAGCAGCCGAGTCAGGGACGGCGAGCAGTACTTC.

Comment on this clonotype: A read error is possible here, since a much larger clone lies one base away. This sequence joins TRBV7-9 and TRBJ2-3, with TRBD2 matching over 10 bases. This CDR3 is 16 amino acids long. Germline-derived CDR1 and CDR2 are SEHNR and FQNEAQ (reference sequence). CDR3 sequence: CASSLYSGGTTDTKYF. DNA of the CDR3: TGTGCCAGCAGCTTGTATAGCGGGGGGACCACAGATACGAAGTATTTT.

The table lists this clonotype with many counts. The CDR3 nucleotides read TGTGCTAGTGGTTTGGAAAAGCCGCCCTTAGGGCATTTT. Its translation: CASGLEKPPLGHF. The genes are TRBV12-5 and TRBJ1-5; D not resolved. This CDR3 has 13 amino acids. Germline V gives CDR1 LGHNT, CDR2 FRNRAP. V was shortened by 1 base and J by 15 bases, with 16 bases between the two germline ends.

This clonotype was recorded a few times. V and J are TRBV12-3 or TRBV12-4 and TRBJ2-1; tentatively, D is TRBD1 (5 bases). V was pared by 3 bases and J by 4 bases, with 16 bases between. The CDR3 is made up of 16 amino acids. The DNA of the CDR3 is TGTGCCAGCAGTTTCAAGGGGTCACCACCTTACAATGAGCAGTTCTTC. Translation: CASSFKGSPPYNEQFF.

This clonotype was counted many times. The chain links TRBV18 to TRBJ2-7, with a tentative D call TRBD2 (5 bases). Trimming removed 2 bases at V and 4 bases at J, with 21 bases between. In germline, CDR1 is KGHSH, CDR2 LQKENI. The CDR3 runs 17 residues. The CDR3, as DNA: TGTGCCAGCTCACCAAAAGTTTCTCCAGGACTCTTATACGAGCAGTACTTC. Protein product: CASSPKVSPGLLYEQYF. The whole variable domain, remainder taken from reference TRBV18 and TRBJ2-7, is NAGVMQNPRHLVRRRGQEARLRCSPMKGHSHVYWYRQLPEEGLKFMVYLQKENIIDESGMPKERFSAEFPKEGPSILRIQQVVRGDSAAYFCASSPKVSPGLLYEQYFGPGTRLTVT.

In this sample, this clonotype turned up a few times. This may stem from a read error, because a much larger clone lies one nucleotide away. The chain uses TRBV7-2 and TRBJ2-5, with 9 bases fitting TRBD2. The CDR3 totals 14 residues. Germline V gene data show CDR1 as SGHTA and CDR2 as FQGNSA. The CDR3, as DNA: TGTGCCGGCAGCCCAGGGACTAGCACGGAGACCCAGTACTTC. Translated: CAGSPGTSTETQYF.

The V and J genes are TRBV27 and TRBJ2-3; D ambiguous. This CDR3 is built from 13 residues. Germline CDR1 reads MNHEY; CDR2 reads SMNVEV (reference sequence). V was shortened by 1 base and J by 4 bases, with 6 bases between the two germline ends. The chain's CDR3 is CASSLFAADTQYF. CDR3 coding DNA: TGTGCCAGCAGTTTATTTGCGGCAGATACGCAGTATTTT.

This clonotype was seen many times. This chain joins TRBV6-5 and TRBJ1-2; weak D call: TRBD1 (6 bases). V was pared by 5 bases and J by 5 bases, with 12 bases between. The germline gives CDR1 MNHEY, CDR2 SVGAGI. This CDR3 contains 13 residues. CDR3 sequence: CASSLTGNYGYTF. DNA for the CDR3: TGTGCCAGCAGTCTGACAGGAAATTATGGCTACACCTTC.

Only a few counts were recorded for this clonotype. The CDR3 loop reads CSAGTGWPNQPQHF. DNA of the CDR3: TGCAGTGCCGGGACAGGGTGGCCAAATCAGCCCCAGCATTTT. V and J are TRBV20-1 and TRBJ1-5, with 9 bases lining up with TRBD1. The CDR3 spans 14 residues. The junction had 7 bases not matched to a gene; V was cut back by 6 bases and J by 4 bases. The germline gives CDR1 DFQATT, CDR2 SNEGSKA (reference sequence).

This clonotype showed up just a few times. This may come from a read error, since a much larger clone is one base off. This chain links TRBV7-9 with TRBJ1-2; no reliable D call. Between the trimmed V and J ends, which lost 7 bases and 4 bases, there was a span of 13 bases. This CDR3 is built from 13 residues. Germline V lookup: CDR1 SEHNR, CDR2 FQNEAQ (reference sequence). The CDR3 coding sequence is TGTGCCAGCACCAAGGAGGGCCTCTATGGCTACACCTTC. Its protein is CASTKEGLYGYTF.

This clonotype occurred a few times. A much more abundant neighbour one base away suggests this may be a read error. The J gene is TRBJ2-3, the V gene TRBV5-1; TRBD1 matches at 9 bases. CDR3 size: 15 residues. CDR1 and CDR2 from the germline V gene are SGHRS and YFSETQ. The CDR3 region is CARSLWDRVADTQYF. The CDR3 region has the DNA TGCGCCCGCAGCTTATGGGACAGGGTTGCAGATACGCAGTATTTT.

Details on this clonotype: A much larger clonotype is one base distant, so this may be a read error. The chain uses TRBV7-2 and TRBJ2-5, with 8 bases identical to TRBD2. The CDR3 consists of 16 residues. The J segment lost 5 bases and the V segment lost 1 base, leaving 9 bases of the junction unmatched. CDR1 is SGHTA, CDR2 FQGNSA, per germline. The CDR3 protein is CASSLGGSGGWETQYF. In DNA form, the CDR3 reads TGTGCCAGCAGCTTAGGGGGAAGCGGGGGTTGGGAGACCCAGTACTTC.

This clonotype was detected ten times or more. This sequence joins TRBV7-6 and TRBJ2-7; D perhaps matches TRBD1 (7 bases). Trimming pared 1 base from V and 4 bases from J, leaving 14 bases between. There are 15 residues in the CDR3. Germline V gene sequence: CDR1 SGHVS, CDR2 FNYEAQ. CDR3 coding DNA: TGTGCCAGCAGCTTAGGTCCGACAGGGAGGTACGAGCAGTACTTC. Protein: CASSLGPTGRYEQYF. The variable domain in full, completed from reference TRBV7-6 and TRBJ2-7, reads GAGVSQSPRYKVTKRGQDVALRCDPISGHVSLYWYRQALGQGPEFLTYFNYEAQQDKSGLPNDRFSAERPEGSISTLTIQRTEQRDSAMYRCASSLGPTGRYEQYFGPGTRLTVT.

The rearrangement joins TRBV19 to TRBJ2-2; D might be TRBD1 or TRBD2, each matching 5 bases. CDR3 length: 15 residues. Germline V gives CDR1 LNHDA, CDR2 SQIVND (reference sequence). V was shortened by 7 bases and J by 1 base, with 13 bases between the two germline ends. CDR3 in amino acids: CASTRGAGNTGELFF. Written as DNA, the CDR3 is TGTGCCAGTACCCGAGGGGCGGGGAACACCGGGGAGCTGTTTTTT.